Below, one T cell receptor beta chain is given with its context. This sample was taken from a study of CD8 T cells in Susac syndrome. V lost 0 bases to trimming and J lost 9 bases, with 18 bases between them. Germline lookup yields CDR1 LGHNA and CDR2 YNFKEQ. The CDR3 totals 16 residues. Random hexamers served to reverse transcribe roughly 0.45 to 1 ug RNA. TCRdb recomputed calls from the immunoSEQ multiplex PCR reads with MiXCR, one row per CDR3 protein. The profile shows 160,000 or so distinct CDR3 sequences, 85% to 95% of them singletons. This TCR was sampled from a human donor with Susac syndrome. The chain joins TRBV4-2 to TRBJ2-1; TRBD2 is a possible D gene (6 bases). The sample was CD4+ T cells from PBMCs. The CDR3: CASSQDSEGSVSEQFF. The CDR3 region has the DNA TGTGCCAGCAGCCAAGATTCGGAGGGGAGCGTGAGTGAGCAGTTCTTC.